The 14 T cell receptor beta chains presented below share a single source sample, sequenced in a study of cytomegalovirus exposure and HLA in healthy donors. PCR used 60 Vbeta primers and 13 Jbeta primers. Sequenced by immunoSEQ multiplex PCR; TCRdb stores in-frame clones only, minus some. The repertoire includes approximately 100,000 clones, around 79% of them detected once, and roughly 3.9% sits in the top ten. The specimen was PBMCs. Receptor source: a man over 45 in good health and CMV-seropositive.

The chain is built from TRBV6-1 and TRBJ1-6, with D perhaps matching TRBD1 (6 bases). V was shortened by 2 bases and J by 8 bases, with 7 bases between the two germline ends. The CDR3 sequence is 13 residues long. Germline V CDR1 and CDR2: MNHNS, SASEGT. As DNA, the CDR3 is TGTGCCAGCAGTGAACAGGGGCATTCACCCCTCCACTTT. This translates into CASSEQGHSPLHF.

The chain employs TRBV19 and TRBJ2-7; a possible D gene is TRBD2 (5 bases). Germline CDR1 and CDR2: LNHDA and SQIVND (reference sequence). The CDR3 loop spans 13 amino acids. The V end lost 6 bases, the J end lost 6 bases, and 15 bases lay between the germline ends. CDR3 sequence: CASRDSKLVEQYF. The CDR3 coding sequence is TGTGCCAGTAGGGACTCCAAACTGGTCGAGCAGTACTTC.

CDR3 amino acids: CASSLIGGTDTQYF. CDR3 bases: TGTGCCAGCAGCTTAATCGGAGGGACAGATACGCAGTATTTT. The genes are TRBV7-3 and TRBJ2-3, with D tentatively TRBD2 (6 bases). Germline assignment: CDR1 SGHTA and CDR2 FQGTGA. The length of the CDR3 is 14 residues. The ends were cut back, 1 base at V and 3 bases at J, with 8 bases in the middle.

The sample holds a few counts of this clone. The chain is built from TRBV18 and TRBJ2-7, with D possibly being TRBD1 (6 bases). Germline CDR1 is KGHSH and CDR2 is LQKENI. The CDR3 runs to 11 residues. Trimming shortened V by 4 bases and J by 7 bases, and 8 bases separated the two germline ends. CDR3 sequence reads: CASSLGQEQYF. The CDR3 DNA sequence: TGTGCCAGCTCACTAGGACAGGAGCAGTACTTC. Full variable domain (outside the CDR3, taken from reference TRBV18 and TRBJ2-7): NAGVMQNPRHLVRRRGQEARLRCSPMKGHSHVYWYRQLPEEGLKFMVYLQKENIIDESGMPKERFSAEFPKEGPSILRIQQVVRGDSAAYFCASSLGQEQYFGPGTRLTVT.

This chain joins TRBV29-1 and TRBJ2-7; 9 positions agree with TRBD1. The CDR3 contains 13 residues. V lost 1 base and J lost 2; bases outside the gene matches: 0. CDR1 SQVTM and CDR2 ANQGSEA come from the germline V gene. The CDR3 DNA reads TGCAGCGTTGAAGGACAGGGGGCCTACGAGCAGTACTTC. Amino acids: CSVEGQGAYEQYF.

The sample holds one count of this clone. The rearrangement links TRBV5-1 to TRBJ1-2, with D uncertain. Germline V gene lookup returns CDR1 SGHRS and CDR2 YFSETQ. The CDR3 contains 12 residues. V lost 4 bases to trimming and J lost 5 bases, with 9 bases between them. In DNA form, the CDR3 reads TGCGCCAGCAGCGTGGACTCTTATGGCTACACCTTC. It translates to CASSVDSYGYTF.

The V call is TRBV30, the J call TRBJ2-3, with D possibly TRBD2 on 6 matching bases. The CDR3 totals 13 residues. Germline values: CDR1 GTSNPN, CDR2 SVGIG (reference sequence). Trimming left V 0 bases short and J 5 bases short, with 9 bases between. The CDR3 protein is CAWSVRGRDTQYF. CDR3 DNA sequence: TGTGCCTGGAGTGTACGGGGGAGAGATACGCAGTATTTT.

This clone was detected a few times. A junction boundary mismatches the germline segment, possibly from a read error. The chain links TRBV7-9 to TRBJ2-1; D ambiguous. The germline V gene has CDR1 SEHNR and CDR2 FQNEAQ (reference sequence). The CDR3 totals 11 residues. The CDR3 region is CSSSLTDEQFF. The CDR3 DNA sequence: TGTTCCAGCAGCTTAACGGATGAGCAGTTCTTC.

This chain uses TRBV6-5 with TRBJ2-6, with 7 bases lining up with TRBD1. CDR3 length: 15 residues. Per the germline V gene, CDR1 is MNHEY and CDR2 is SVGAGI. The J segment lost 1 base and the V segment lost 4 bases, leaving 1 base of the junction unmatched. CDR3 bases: TGTGCCAGCAGTTTGACAGGGTCTGGGGCCAACGTCCTGACTTTC. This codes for CASSLTGSGANVLTF.

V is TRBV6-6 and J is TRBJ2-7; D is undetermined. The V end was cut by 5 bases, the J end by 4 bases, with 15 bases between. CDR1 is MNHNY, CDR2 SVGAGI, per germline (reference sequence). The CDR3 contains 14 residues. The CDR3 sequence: CASSPWAKPYEQYF. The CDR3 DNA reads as TGTGCCAGCAGTCCATGGGCCAAACCTTACGAGCAGTACTTC.

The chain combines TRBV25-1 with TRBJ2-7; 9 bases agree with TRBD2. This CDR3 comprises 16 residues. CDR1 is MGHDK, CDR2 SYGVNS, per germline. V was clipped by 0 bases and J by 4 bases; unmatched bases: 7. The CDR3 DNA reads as TGTGCCAGCAGTGAATATCGGCGGGAGGGCTTTTACGAGCAGTACTTC. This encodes CASSEYRREGFYEQYF.

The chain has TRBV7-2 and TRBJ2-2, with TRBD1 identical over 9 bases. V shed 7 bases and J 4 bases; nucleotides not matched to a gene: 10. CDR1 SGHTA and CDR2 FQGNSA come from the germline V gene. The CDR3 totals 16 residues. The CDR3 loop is CASTSRDRAGTGELFF. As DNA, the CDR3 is TGTGCCAGCACCTCACGGGACAGGGCGGGCACCGGGGAGCTGTTTTTT. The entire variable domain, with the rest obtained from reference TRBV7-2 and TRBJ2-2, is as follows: GAGVSQSPSNKVTEKGKDVELRCDPISGHTALYWYRQSLGQGLEFLIYFQGNSAPDKSGLPSDRFSAERTGGSVSTLTIQRTQQEDSAVYLCASTSRDRAGTGELFFGEGSRLTVL.

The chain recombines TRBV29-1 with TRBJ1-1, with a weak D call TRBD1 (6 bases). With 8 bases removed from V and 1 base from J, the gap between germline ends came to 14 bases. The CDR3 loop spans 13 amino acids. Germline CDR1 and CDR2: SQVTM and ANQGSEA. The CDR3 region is CSTPGGANTEAFF. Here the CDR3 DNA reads TGCAGCACCCCGGGGGGGGCGAACACTGAAGCTTTCTTT.

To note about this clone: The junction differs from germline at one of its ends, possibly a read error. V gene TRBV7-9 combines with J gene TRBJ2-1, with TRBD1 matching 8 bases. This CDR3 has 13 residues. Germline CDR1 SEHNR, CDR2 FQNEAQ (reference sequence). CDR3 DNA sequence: TGTTCCAGCAGCCGGGGACAGGATAATGAGCAGTTCTTC. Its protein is CSSSRGQDNEQFF. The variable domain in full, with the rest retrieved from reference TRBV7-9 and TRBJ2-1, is DTGVSQNPRHKITKRGQNVTFRCDPISEHNRLYWYRQTLGQGPEFLTYFQNEAQLEKSRLLSDRFSAERPKGSFSTLEIQRTEQGDSAMYLCSSSRGQDNEQFFGPGTRLTVL.